The present T cell receptor (beta chain) was sequenced within a study of blood T cell repertoires in COVID-19. Cohorts were based on clinical histories the participants reported. V lost 0 bases and J lost 3, with 8 bases in between. CDR3 length equals 15 residues. Germline assignment: CDR1 ENHRY and CDR2 SYGVKD. Profiling relied on immunoSEQ multiplex PCR, and the TCRdb table lists in-frame clones only, not all of them. The table includes 200,000 to 250,000 clones, around 89% detected once. This chain joins TRBV10-3 and TRBJ1-4; possibly TRBD1 for D (5 bases). The receptor was isolated from a woman aged 18 to 35 in a cohort exposed to, infected with or recovered from COVID-19 (not recorded which). Source material: PBMCs or T cells enriched from blood (not recorded which). The CDR3 sequence: CAISESRAPNEKLFF. The DNA for the CDR3 is TGTGCCATCAGTGAGTCCAGGGCTCCTAATGAAAAACTGTTTTTT.